This TCR beta chain was sequenced during a study of Graves' ophthalmopathy and Graves' hyperthyroidism. Whole-study context: Peripheral blood was obtained at first diagnosis, ahead of any treatment.

Where ophthalmopathy was present, donors had moderate-to-severe activity, CAS ≥3, NOSPECS ≥4 and duration under 3 months. PBMCs had their origin in fresh peripheral blood (approximately 9.7 ml). Notes on the study in general: In blood appeared most of the expanded thyroid clonotypes whose frequency exceeded 0.001.

This clonotype was detected only once. Its antigen is not known. RNA transcripts served as template for amplifying TCR beta CDR3 sequences. HTBI-primed first-round RT-PCR preceded second-round multiplex PCR. TCRdb reprocessed the multiplex PCR reads with MiXCR, giving one entry per CDR3 protein. The sample holds some 150,000 distinct CDR3 sequences, about two fifths seen once. Trimming at V came to 4 bases and at J to 0 bases, leaving 11 bases not matched to a gene. This CDR3 has 19 amino acids. CDR1 is MNHEY and CDR2 is SMNVEV in the germline V gene (reference sequence). This rearrangement joins TRBV27 to TRBJ2-7, with 14 bases aligning to TRBD2. Sample: peripheral blood. The TCR sequence derives from a man younger than 45 with Graves' ophthalmopathy. As DNA, the CDR3 is TGTGCCAGCAGTTCTCCCCCAGGGACTAGCGGGGGCCACTCCTACGAGCAGTACTTC. This gives the protein CASSSPPGTSGGHSYEQYF.